Below are 21 T cell receptor beta chains sequenced from a single sample in a study of CD8 T cells in Susac syndrome (dated by TCRdb to between 2017 and 2020). Receptors were amplified or captured by the immunoSEQ multiplex PCR assay. RNA was extracted with the RNeasy kit and about 0.5 to 1 ug was reverse transcribed using random hexamers. TCRdb trimmed public reads at Q25 via fastp, called clones via MiXCR and kept in-frame beta chains. Each CDR3 protein appears once, grouped with its most common genes and DNA. The sample table lists approximately 140,000 distinct CDR3 sequences, over 75% of them with a count of one. The top ten clonotypes cover about 0.51% of the sample. What was sequenced was CD8+ T cells from PBMCs. Receptor source: a human donor with multiple sclerosis.

J is TRBJ1-6 and V is TRBV30; 7 bases align to TRBD1. J gave up 4 bases and V 5 bases, and 5 bases lay outside the gene matches. This CDR3 is 14 amino acids long. CDR1 is GTSNPN, CDR2 SVGIG, per germline (reference sequence). The CDR3 here is CAWGTEPYNSPLHF. CDR3 sequence (DNA): TGTGCCTGGGGGACAGAGCCTTATAATTCACCCCTCCACTTT. The full variable domain, completed using reference TRBV30 and TRBJ1-6, is SQTIHQWPATLVQPVGSPLSLECTVEGTSNPNLYWYRQAAGRGLQLLFYSVGIGQISSEVPQNLSASRPQDRQFILSSKKLLLSDSGFYLCAWGTEPYNSPLHFGNGTRLTVT.

The chain joins TRBV28 to TRBJ2-1, with 11 bases lining up with TRBD1. Germline lookup yields CDR1 MDHEN and CDR2 SYDVKM. This CDR3 has 16 residues. Trimming cost V 2 bases and J 6 bases; bases outside gene matches: 6. The CDR3: CASSLKGQGASNEQFF. DNA for the CDR3: TGTGCCAGCAGTTTAAAAGGACAGGGGGCGTCCAATGAGCAGTTCTTC. The whole variable domain, filled in from reference TRBV28 and TRBJ2-1, reads DVKVTQSSRYLVKRTGEKVFLECVQDMDHENMFWYRQDPGLGLRLIYFSYDVKMKEKGDIPEGYSVSREKKERFSLILESASTNQTSMYLCASSLKGQGASNEQFFGPGTRLTVL.

A few counts support this clonotype. This rearrangement joins TRBV4-1 to TRBJ2-5, with D tentatively TRBD1 or TRBD2 (6 bases each). Germline assignment: CDR1 MGHRA and CDR2 YSYEKL. CDR3 size: 15 residues. With 1 base removed from V and 5 bases from J, the gap between germline ends came to 14 bases. The DNA for the CDR3 is TGCGCCAGCAGCCAAGGCCGGGTAGGGGGGGAGACCCAGTACTTC. Translating it yields CASSQGRVGGETQYF.

The chain is built from TRBV7-9 and TRBJ2-6, with 8 positions matching TRBD1. Trimming at V came to 5 bases and at J to 7 bases, leaving 7 bases not matched to a gene. The CDR3 has 15 residues. Germline V gene sequence: CDR1 SEHNR, CDR2 FQNEAQ (reference sequence). The DNA of the CDR3 is TGTGCCAGCAGCCTCGGACAGGGATATGCCAACGTCCTGACTTTC. Translation gives CASSLGQGYANVLTF.

The V and J genes are TRBV19 and TRBJ2-2; 7 nucleotides agree with TRBD1. Per the germline V gene, CDR1 is LNHDA and CDR2 is SQIVND (reference sequence). The CDR3 loop spans 14 amino acids. V was pared by 5 bases and J by 3 bases, with 3 bases of the junction left unmatched. For the CDR3, the DNA is TGTGCCAGTAGTGGGGGACAGTACACCGGGGAGCTGTTTTTT. Protein product: CASSGGQYTGELFF.

This clonotype came up a few times. This chain links TRBV6-5 with TRBJ2-1; a weak D match, TRBD2 (6 bases). V was pared by 0 bases and J by 6 bases, with 12 bases between. The V gene's germline CDR1 is MNHEY and CDR2 SVGAGI. There are 15 residues in the CDR3. The CDR3 sequence: CASSYSISGVNEQFF. In DNA form, the CDR3 reads TGTGCCAGCAGTTACTCGATTAGCGGAGTCAATGAGCAGTTCTTC.

The genes are TRBV4-1 and TRBJ2-1; TRBD1 is a possible D gene (6 bases). Trimming stripped 4 bases from V and 6 bases from J, with 13 bases between. Germline V lookup: CDR1 MGHRA, CDR2 YSYEKL. The CDR3 length is 14 residues. For the CDR3, the DNA is TGCGCCAGCAGCCTCGGACAGATTTCCAATGAGCAGTTCTTC. Translating gives CASSLGQISNEQFF.

This clonotype is a singleton in its sample. The V and J genes are TRBV27 and TRBJ2-3; D is uncertain. This CDR3 is 18 amino acids long. The germline V gene encodes CDR1 MNHEY and CDR2 SMNVEV (reference sequence). V gave up 0 bases and J gave up 0 bases, with 16 bases separating them. CDR3 bases: TGTGCCAGCAGTTTATCCAGGCGGAGTTATGCTAGCACAGATACGCAGTATTTT. Its translation: CASSLSRRSYASTDTQYF.

J is TRBJ1-6 and V is TRBV2; TRBD1 matches 7 bases. Germline values: CDR1 SNHLY, CDR2 FYNNEI. The CDR3 has 18 amino acids. J was trimmed by 10 bases and V by 1 base; bases with no gene match: 16. The CDR3 loop is CASSEEGEVGTALSPLHF. CDR3 nucleotide sequence: TGTGCCAGCAGTGAAGAGGGGGAGGTTGGGACAGCTCTCTCACCCCTCCACTTT.

The chain employs TRBV10-2 and TRBJ1-5, with unresolved D. Germline assignment: CDR1 WSHSY and CDR2 SAAADI. This CDR3 has 12 amino acids. V lost 8 bases and J 3 bases, leaving 8 bases between the germline ends. The CDR3 sequence: CASGINNQPQHF. The CDR3 DNA is TGCGCCAGCGGGATTAACAATCAGCCCCAGCATTTT.

V and J are TRBV10-3 and TRBJ2-7, with 9 positions matching TRBD1. The CDR3 extends over 13 amino acids. CDR1 and CDR2 (germline): ENHRY, SYGVKD. With V trimmed by 8 bases and J by 2 bases, 4 bases remained unmatched. CDR3 sequence (DNA): TGTGCCATCGGAGGGGACAGGGCCTACGAGCAGTACGTC. Protein product: CAIGGDRAYEQYV.

DNA for the CDR3: TGTGCCAGCAGTCAAGGTCCTAGCGTGGGCCAAGAGACCCAGTACTTC. This sequence encodes CASSQGPSVGQETQYF. The genes are TRBV11-2 and TRBJ2-5, with D possibly TRBD2 on 6 matching bases. CDR1 and CDR2 (germline): SGHAT, FQNNGV. With 6 bases removed from V and 1 base from J, the gap between germline ends came to 18 bases. CDR3 length equals 16 residues.

This chain links TRBV30 with TRBJ1-5; D is perhaps TRBD1 (5 bases). The germline gives CDR1 GTSNPN, CDR2 SVGIG (reference sequence). The CDR3 runs 13 residues. Trimming took 1 base from V and 4 from J, leaving 8 bases between them. The CDR3 loop reads CAWSGGGNQPQHF. The CDR3 nucleotides read TGTGCCTGGAGTGGGGGGGGAAATCAGCCCCAGCATTTT.

This clonotype showed up just a few times. The chain carries TRBV27 and TRBJ2-2, with D hard to call. With 9 bases removed from V and 8 bases from J, the gap between germline ends came to 13 bases. The CDR3 is 12 amino acids. Germline CDR1 is MNHEY and CDR2 is SMNVEV (reference sequence). The CDR3 DNA sequence: TGTGCCAGTAGTATAGGGCAAGGGGAGCTGTTTTTT. Protein sequence: CASSIGQGELFF.

This chain links TRBV2 with TRBJ2-7; possibly TRBD1 or TRBD2 for D (5 bases each). In germline, CDR1 is SNHLY, CDR2 FYNNEI. Trimming pared 4 bases from V and 1 base from J, leaving 8 bases between. The CDR3 contains 13 residues. This chain's CDR3 is CASSAGPSYEQYV. CDR3 bases: TGTGCCAGCAGTGCGGGACCTTCCTACGAGCAGTACGTC.

V is TRBV29-1 and J is TRBJ2-7, with unresolved D. The CDR3 covers 11 residues. V was cut by 7 bases and J by 2 bases, with 9 bases left in between. The germline CDR1 and CDR2 sequences are SQVTM and ANQGSEA. CDR3 coding DNA: TGCAGCGGTGACCGAACCTACGAGCAGTACGTC. This translates into CSGDRTYEQYV.

The genes are TRBV20-1 and TRBJ2-3; 9 nucleotides agree with TRBD2. Germline lookup yields CDR1 DFQATT and CDR2 SNEGSKA (reference sequence). This CDR3 is built from 14 residues. V was pared by 6 bases and J by 6 bases, with 10 bases of the junction left unmatched. The CDR3 DNA follows: TGCAGTGCCCCTAAGCGGGGGGAATTTGATACGCAGTATTTT. Translating it yields CSAPKRGEFDTQYF.

The chain carries TRBV30 and TRBJ1-1; D is unresolved. The CDR3 contains 13 residues. The germline V gene encodes CDR1 GTSNPN and CDR2 SVGIG (reference sequence). Trimming took off 4 bases at V and 1 base at J, with 10 bases between the two ends. CDR3 bases: TGTGCCTGGAATTTCGCAGAGAACACTGAAGCTTTCTTT. This sequence encodes CAWNFAENTEAFF.

The rearrangement uses TRBV12-3 or TRBV12-4 and TRBJ1-1, with D maybe TRBD1 (5 bases). V lost 3 bases and J 3 bases, leaving 14 bases between the germline ends. The CDR3 consists of 15 residues. CDR3 region: CASSFGSGGYTEAFF. DNA for the CDR3: TGTGCCAGCAGTTTCGGGTCCGGGGGTTACACTGAAGCTTTCTTT.

The chain combines TRBV7-6 with TRBJ2-1; D not certain. This CDR3 comprises 12 residues. Germline CDR1 is SGHVS and CDR2 is FNYEAQ. The V gene lost 0 bases and the J gene lost 7 bases, with 4 bases spanning the gap. The CDR3 sequence: CASSLAENEQFF. CDR3 DNA sequence: TGTGCCAGCAGCTTAGCGGAGAATGAGCAGTTCTTC. The whole variable domain, remainder taken from reference TRBV7-6 and TRBJ2-1, is GAGVSQSPRYKVTKRGQDVALRCDPISGHVSLYWYRQALGQGPEFLTYFNYEAQQDKSGLPNDRFSAERPEGSISTLTIQRTEQRDSAMYRCASSLAENEQFFGPGTRLTVL.

CDR3 in amino acids: CASSQGVIQETQYF. CDR3 nucleotide sequence: TGCGCCAGCAGCCAAGGAGTTATCCAAGAGACCCAGTACTTC. V usage is TRBV4-1 and J usage is TRBJ2-5; D call uncertain. Germline CDR1 reads MGHRA; CDR2 reads YSYEKL. This CDR3 has 14 residues. V lost 1 base, J lost 1 base, and 7 bases lay in between.